Listed below are T cell receptor beta chains from one sample, sequenced in a study of blood T cells in healthy people across ages. TCRdb analysed the 5' RACE reads with MiXCR anew, one entry per CDR3 protein. This table holds some 1,500,000 distinct CDR3 sequences, less than 45% found once. Sample: blood. The receptors were sampled from a woman aged 18 to 35 in good health. CDR3s include the opening cysteine and the closing phenylalanine or tryptophan. The D gene is left open where the match is weak. The listing skips clone size in some rows; elsewhere it reads once, few, many or a size class.

v_gene	len	abundance	j_gene	d_gene	CDR3nt	CDR3aa
TRBV20-1	13	.	TRBJ1-2	TRBD1	TGCAGTGCTAGAAAACAGGGGGCAAATGGCTACACCTTC	CSARKQGANGYTF
TRBV6-2/TRBV6-3	15	.	TRBJ2-2	.	TGTGCCAGCAGTTACGGAGGGGGAAGGTTCGGGGAGCTGTTTTTT	CASSYGGGRFGELFF
TRBV4-3	16	few	TRBJ1-5	.	TGCGCCAGCAGCCCGAACGTTGCCTATAGCAATCAGCCCCAGCATTTT	CASSPNVAYSNQPQHF
TRBV7-3	15	.	TRBJ2-7	TRBD2	TGTGCCAGCAGCTTAGTGACTAGCGGGAGAAATGAGCAGTACTTC	CASSLVTSGRNEQYF
TRBV7-2	15	few	TRBJ2-5	.	TGTGCCAGCAGCTTTAGAACTACGGGTCGGGAGACCCAGTACTTC	CASSFRTTGRETQYF
TRBV20-1	13	few	TRBJ2-1	.	TGCAGTGCTACTGGGGTAGCCTACAATGAGCAGTTCTTC	CSATGVAYNEQFF
TRBV12-3/TRBV12-4	13	.	TRBJ2-3	.	TGTGCCAGCAGTGTGATGGGGGTAGATACGCAGTATTTT	CASSVMGVDTQYF
TRBV12-5	16	.	TRBJ2-7	.	TGTGCTAGTGGTTTGGCCCTCCGGCGGGTCTACAATGAGCAGTACTTC	CASGLALRRVYNEQYF
TRBV6-1	13	many	TRBJ2-7	TRBD2	TGTGCCACAAGACTAGCGGTCTCCTACGAGCAGTACTTC	CATRLAVSYEQYF
TRBV5-5	15	few	TRBJ2-3	TRBD2	TGTGCCAGCAGCTTGGGACTAGCGGGGAGCGGTACGCAGTATTTT	CASSLGLAGSGTQYF
TRBV25-1	17	.	TRBJ2-3	TRBD1	TGTGCCAGCAGTGAATTCCAGACAGGGGACCGGAGAGATACGCAGTATTTT	CASSEFQTGDRRDTQYF
TRBV20-1	15	.	TRBJ1-2	TRBD1	TGCAGTGCTAGAGATAGGGACAGGGGTTACTATGGCTACACCTTC	CSARDRDRGYYGYTF
TRBV5-1	14	.	TRBJ2-1	.	TGCGCCAGCAGCTTGGTTGTTAGCCTCAATGAGCAGTTCTTC	CASSLVVSLNEQFF
TRBV15	17	.	TRBJ2-7	TRBD2	TGTGCCACCAGCAGAGTTATAACGGAACTAGCGGACAATGAGCAGTACTTC	CATSRVITELADNEQYF
TRBV6-6	16	.	TRBJ1-6	.	TGTGCCAGCAGACCCTTGGACGGTGCGGGGGCTTCACCCCTCCACTTT	CASRPLDGAGASPLHF
TRBV5-1	15	few	TRBJ2-2	TRBD2	TGCGCCAGCAGCCCAGGACTAGCGGGGGACGGGGAGCTGTTTTTT	CASSPGLAGDGELFF
TRBV11-2	18	.	TRBJ2-3	.	TGTGCCAGCAGCCGGCTTATTAAGTGGGGGTTCTGGAGAGATACGCAGTATTTT	CASSRLIKWGFWRDTQYF
TRBV14	10	few	TRBJ2-1	.	TGTGCCAGCGTTTTCGATGAGCAGTTCTTC	CASVFDEQFF
TRBV6-1	16	few	TRBJ2-7	.	TGTGCCAGCAGTGAGGTGGTTGGCAGGGGATTTTACGAGCAGTACTTC	CASSEVVGRGFYEQYF
TRBV20-1	13	few	TRBJ1-4	.	TGCAGTGCACCACGAGGGGCAGAGGAAAAACTGTTTTTT	CSAPRGAEEKLFF
TRBV7-6	14	.	TRBJ1-1	.	TGTGCCAGCAGCTTAAGGCGGGGGGGCACTGAAGCTTTCTTT	CASSLRRGGTEAFF
TRBV7-2	15	.	TRBJ2-7	.	TGTGCCAGCAGTTTTTTCGCCAGCAGCTCCTACGAGCAGTACTTC	CASSFFASSSYEQYF
TRBV5-1	15	.	TRBJ2-5	.	TGCGCCAGCAGCTTGGTTGGCGGTTACCAAGAGACCCAGTACTTC	CASSLVGGYQETQYF
TRBV6-2/TRBV6-3	17	few	TRBJ1-2	.	TGTGCCAGCAGTTACCCCCTAGGAGCGGGGGTTAACTATGGCTACACCTTC	CASSYPLGAGVNYGYTF
TRBV7-9	15	few	TRBJ1-1	.	TGTGCCAGCAGCCTCAGGGGTGCCCGGAACACTGAAGCTTTCTTT	CASSLRGARNTEAFF
TRBV2	13	.	TRBJ2-5	.	TGTGCCAGCAGAGATGACAGGTGGGGGGAGCAGTACTTC	CASRDDRWGEQYF
TRBV24-1	15	few	TRBJ2-3	.	TGTGCCACCAGTGACCCAGGGGAGACCACAGATACGCAGTATTTT	CATSDPGETTDTQYF
TRBV12-3/TRBV12-4	13	.	TRBJ2-5	.	TGTGCCAGCGGTTTCCATATTGAGGGGGAGCAGTACTTC	CASGFHIEGEQYF
TRBV12-3/TRBV12-4	16	.	TRBJ1-5	.	TGTGCCAGCAGTTTAGAGAACCTGTTGAGCAATCAGCCCCAGCATTTT	CASSLENLLSNQPQHF
TRBV12-3/TRBV12-4	12	.	TRBJ2-3	.	TGTGCCAGCAGTCCCGACAGGCATACGCAGTATTTT	CASSPDRHTQYF
TRBV7-2	14	many	TRBJ2-3	.	TGTGCCAGCAGCCTACTAGCTGAGAAAGATACGCAGTATTTT	CASSLLAEKDTQYF
TRBV4-1	15	few	TRBJ2-3	TRBD1	TGCGCCAGCAACTCTAAGGGACAGAGCACAGATACGCAGTATTTT	CASNSKGQSTDTQYF
TRBV14	16	.	TRBJ2-1	.	TGTGCCAGCAGCGACCACTTGTCAACGGGGTACAATGAGCAGTTCTTC	CASSDHLSTGYNEQFF
TRBV25-1	18	.	TRBJ2-3	TRBD1	TGTGCCAGCAGTGATCCCCTAACAGGGGGCTCCAGCACAGATACGCGGTATTTT	CASSDPLTGGSSTDTRYF
TRBV7-9	14	few	TRBJ1-2	.	TGTGCCAGCCGGGCCGCCACTGCTGGCTATGGCTACACCTTC	CASRAATAGYGYTF
TRBV30	14	.	TRBJ1-6	.	TGTGCCTGGAGCCCCCCGGGAGCGAATTCACCCCTCCACTTT	CAWSPPGANSPLHF
TRBV5-5	13	.	TRBJ2-1	.	TGTGCCAGCAGCTTGCAGGTTAACAATAAGCAGTTCTTC	CASSLQVNNKQFF
TRBV19	13	.	TRBJ1-4	.	TGTGCCAGTAACCGGAGAACTAATGAAAAACTGTTTTTT	CASNRRTNEKLFF
TRBV20-1	15	.	TRBJ1-2	.	TGCAGTGCTAGTCACCGACCAGTGGGAGGTGATGGCTACACCTTC	CSASHRPVGGDGYTF
TRBV27	15	.	TRBJ2-3	.	TGTGCCAGCAGCTCCGACTTGAGGTTAACAGATACGCAGTATTTT	CASSSDLRLTDTQYF